One and the same sample provided the 21 T cell receptor beta chains below, sequenced in a study of CD8+CD57+ T cells in acquired aplastic anemia. Researchers used genomic DNA as the template to profile TCR beta VDJ and CDR3. TCRdb used MiXCR to reprocess the reads, holding one entry per CDR3 protein. The table lists fewer than 150,000 distinct CDR3 sequences, 48% of them singletons, with under 3% in the top ten. Sequenced sample: sorted CD4+, CD8+, or CD8+CD57+ T cells (not recorded which) from PBMCs. The origin of the receptors is a human donor in good health, serving as a control.

Many counts were recorded for this clonotype. This chain joins TRBV20-1 and TRBJ1-5; possibly TRBD1 for D (5 bases). V gave up 1 base and J gave up 0 bases, with 7 bases separating them. The germline gives CDR1 DFQATT, CDR2 SNEGSKA (reference sequence). This CDR3 has 14 residues. The DNA for the CDR3 is TGCAGTGCTAGAGGACAGTATAGCAATCAGCCCCAGCATTTT. Translated, it gives CSARGQYSNQPQHF.

This clonotype has at least ten counts. V gene TRBV20-1 combines with J gene TRBJ1-6; D not certain. Germline V gives CDR1 DFQATT, CDR2 SNEGSKA (reference sequence). The CDR3 extends over 14 amino acids. The ends were cut back, 0 bases at V and 5 bases at J, with 8 bases in the middle. The CDR3 loop is CSARDWQDNSPLHF. In DNA form, the CDR3 reads TGCAGTGCTAGAGATTGGCAGGATAATTCACCCCTCCACTTT.

This clonotype was observed a single time. The genes are TRBV5-5 and TRBJ2-7; TRBD1 matches 7 bases. After removal of 0 bases from V and 5 bases from J, the junction contained 5 bases not matched to a gene. This CDR3 spans 14 amino acids. Germline CDR1 reads SGHKS; CDR2 reads YYEKEE (reference sequence). The CDR3 loop is CASSLVNRGDEQYF. CDR3 DNA: TGTGCCAGCAGCTTGGTAAACAGGGGAGACGAGCAGTACTTC. The variable domain in full, completed from reference TRBV5-5 and TRBJ2-7, reads DAGVTQSPTHLIKTRGQQVTLRCSPISGHKSVSWYQQVLGQGPQFIFQYYEKEERGRGNFPDRFSARQFPNYSSELNVNALLLGDSALYLCASSLVNRGDEQYFGPGTRLTVT.

Note on this clonotype: With a much larger clone just one base away, this may be a read error. The V and J genes are TRBV30 and TRBJ2-1; tentative D call: TRBD2 (6 bases). This CDR3 contains 16 residues. The germline V gene encodes CDR1 GTSNPN and CDR2 SVGIG (reference sequence). With 0 bases removed from V and 0 bases from J, the gap between germline ends came to 12 bases. The CDR3 here is CAWSVGGVLSYNEQFF. CDR3 in DNA: TGTGCCTGGAGTGTAGGCGGGGTGCTCTCCTACAATGAGCAGTTCTTC.

In nucleotides, the CDR3 is TGTGCCAGCAGCCAGACGTCTGATAACTATGGCTACACCTTC. This gives the protein CASSQTSDNYGYTF. The chain couples TRBV7-2 to TRBJ1-2, with D hard to call. CDR1 and CDR2 from the germline V gene are SGHTA and FQGNSA. Trimming pared 5 bases from V and 1 base from J, leaving 11 bases between. The CDR3 spans 14 residues.

This chain connects TRBV9 to TRBJ2-5; the match to TRBD2 covers 10 bases. This CDR3 is 15 amino acids long. The V gene's germline CDR1 is SGDLS and CDR2 YYNGEE. Germline trimming cut 3 bases from V and 9 bases from J; bases unmatched to any gene: 11. Written as DNA, the CDR3 is TGTGCCAGCAGCGGATTTGCTAGCGGGGGTGAAGCCCAGTACTTC. Protein: CASSGFASGGEAQYF.

This clonotype was counted a single time. A read error may produce the germline difference seen at one junction end. The chain is built from TRBV19 and TRBJ2-7; the D gene is possibly TRBD1 (5 bases). The CDR3 totals 14 residues. The V gene's germline CDR1 is LNHDA and CDR2 SQIVND (reference sequence). The CDR3 is CVSSPSTESYEQYF. CDR3 nucleotides: TGTGTCAGTAGTCCTTCGACAGAGTCCTACGAGCAGTACTTC.

This clonotype was recorded at least ten times. The chain joins TRBV5-5 to TRBJ2-7, with 9 nucleotides matching TRBD1. Unmatched junction bases numbered 9, after V lost 0 bases and J lost 5 bases. The CDR3 consists of 16 residues. Germline assignment: CDR1 SGHKS and CDR2 YYEKEE (reference sequence). The DNA for the CDR3 is TGTGCCAGCAGCTTGGTAATAATGGGACAGGGAGACGAGCAGTACTTC. Protein sequence: CASSLVIMGQGDEQYF.

A remark on this clonotype: A read error is possible here, since a much larger clone lies one base away. The CDR3 bases are TGTGCCAGCAGTTGTGGAAACAGTCTACGGAACACTGAAGCTTTCTTT. This translates into CASSCGNSLRNTEAFF. This chain uses TRBV6-2 or TRBV6-3 with TRBJ1-1; D is unclear. The CDR3 length is 16 residues. The germline V gene has CDR1 MNHEY and CDR2 SVGEGT. V lost 4 bases and J lost 1, with 16 bases in between.

Concerning this clonotype itself: The junction departs from germline at one end; a sequencing error may be responsible. J is TRBJ1-1 and V is TRBV10-3, with a weak D call TRBD1 (5 bases). The CDR3 sequence is 14 residues long. Per the germline V gene, CDR1 is ENHRY and CDR2 is SYGVKD. The CDR3 here is CAISGTGPNTEAFF. Written as DNA, the CDR3 is TGTGCCATCAGCGGGACGGGACCGAACACTGAAGCTTTTTTT.

This clonotype was observed many times. The chain employs TRBV5-1 and TRBJ2-1; 12 bases map to TRBD2. CDR1 SGHRS and CDR2 YFSETQ come from the germline V gene. Trimming took 8 bases from V and 5 from J; bases not matched to a gene: 8. The CDR3 totals 15 residues. CDR3 sequence (DNA): TGCGCCAGTCGGATACTAGCGGGGGGACACAATGAGCAGTTCTTC. Encoded protein: CASRILAGGHNEQFF.

V usage is TRBV24-1 and J usage is TRBJ2-7, with D possibly TRBD2 on 5 matching bases. The germline CDR1 and CDR2 sequences are KGHDR and SFDVKD. The CDR3 length is 10 residues. Trimming stripped 9 bases from V and 6 bases from J, with 8 bases between. CDR3 in amino acids: CATLSGEQYF. CDR3 nucleotides: TGTGCCACCCTCAGCGGCGAGCAGTACTTC.

The table lists this clonotype with many counts. The CDR3 DNA sequence: TGTGCCAGCAGTTTATCTCGAAATCCTAATGAAAAACTGTTTTTT. As protein: CASSLSRNPNEKLFF. The chain employs TRBV12-3 or TRBV12-4 and TRBJ1-4, with D unclear. Trimming took off 2 bases at V and 3 bases at J, with 10 bases between the two ends. The CDR3 is 15 amino acids.

This clonotype was seen many times. The chain is built from TRBV6-2 or TRBV6-3 and TRBJ2-3; TRBD2 matches 7 bases. V was pared by 11 bases and J by 6 bases, with 11 bases of the junction left unmatched. This CDR3 is 13 amino acids long. From germline, CDR1 is MNHEY and CDR2 SVGEGT. DNA for the CDR3: TGTGCCGAGTCCGCGGGGGTAAGGGATACGCAGTATTTT. Amino acid sequence: CAESAGVRDTQYF.

The chain recombines TRBV15 with TRBJ2-7; D is possibly TRBD2 (6 bases). The CDR3 totals 12 residues. Trimming took 1 base from V and 7 from J, leaving 8 bases between them. CDR1 and CDR2 (germline): LNHNV, YYDKDF (reference sequence). For the CDR3, the DNA is TGTGCCACCAGCAGAGGGGCGGGGGAGCAGTACTTC. Encoded protein: CATSRGAGEQYF.

V usage is TRBV9 and J usage is TRBJ2-1, with D perhaps TRBD2 (6 bases). Germline V gene sequence: CDR1 SGDLS, CDR2 YYNGEE. The CDR3 covers 15 residues. Trimming left V 1 base short and J 8 bases short, with 16 bases between. CDR3 DNA sequence: TGTGCCAGCAGCGTAAAAGCGGGCAGGGTCCATGAGCAGTTCTTC. It translates to CASSVKAGRVHEQFF. The variable domain in full, completed from reference TRBV9 and TRBJ2-1, reads DSGVTQTPKHLITATGQRVTLRCSPRSGDLSVYWYQQSLDQGLQFLIQYYNGEERAKGNILERFSAQQFPDLHSELNLSSLELGDSALYFCASSVKAGRVHEQFFGPGTRLTVL.

The sample holds many counts of this clonotype. The chain uses TRBV7-9 and TRBJ1-3; D is perhaps TRBD1 (6 bases). This CDR3 contains 18 residues. Germline-derived CDR1 and CDR2 are SEHNR and FQNEAQ (reference sequence). V lost 5 bases and J 3 bases, leaving 23 bases between the germline ends. The CDR3 region is CASSIYRPQGLDGNTIYF. CDR3 DNA: TGTGCCAGCAGCATATATAGGCCACAGGGTCTCGATGGAAACACCATATATTTT.

This clonotype was detected only once. The J gene is TRBJ1-1, the V gene TRBV29-1; D is undetermined. Germline loops: CDR1 SQVTM, CDR2 ANQGSEA. This CDR3 has 12 amino acids. Trimming removed 5 bases from V and 2 bases from J, with 9 bases in between. The CDR3 DNA is TGCAGCGTTTCCGGTAGAAACACTGAAGCTTTCTTT. Encoded protein: CSVSGRNTEAFF.

This clonotype was recorded many times. This sequence joins TRBV5-4 and TRBJ2-5; D could derive from TRBD1 or TRBD2 (6 bases each). V gave up 3 bases and J gave up 4 bases, with 16 bases separating them. The CDR3 spans 15 residues. Germline V gene lookup returns CDR1 SGHNT and CDR2 YYREEE (reference sequence). In DNA, the CDR3 is TGTGCCAGCAGCTCCTATCTGGGGGGCGGAGAGACCCAGTACTTC. This gives the protein CASSSYLGGGETQYF.

The chain joins TRBV11-1 to TRBJ2-3, with TRBD2 matching 8 bases. V shed 5 bases, J shed 3 bases, and the junction held 13 bases outside the gene matches. Germline CDR1 and CDR2: SGHAT and FQDESV (reference sequence). This CDR3 contains 17 residues. CDR3 sequence reads: CASSPSGAGGLTDTQYF. CDR3 coding DNA: TGTGCCAGCAGCCCCTCAGGCGCGGGAGGCCTAACAGATACGCAGTATTTT.

This clonotype came up many times. V and J are TRBV5-1 and TRBJ2-6; D not certain. The CDR3 loop spans 15 amino acids. V shed 4 bases and J shed 4 bases, with 12 bases lying between them. Germline-derived CDR1 and CDR2 are SGHRS and YFSETQ. Here the CDR3 reads CASSPDSSGANVLTF. As DNA, the CDR3 is TGCGCCAGCAGCCCAGACTCTTCCGGGGCCAACGTCCTGACTTTC.